One and the same sample provided the 15 T cell receptor beta chains below, sequenced in a study of cytomegalovirus exposure and HLA in healthy donors (dated by TCRdb to the late 2010s). Preparation of the library involved the immunoSEQ multiplex PCR assay. TCRdb provides this immuneACCESS table in a form limited to in-frame rearrangements. Some clones are lacking; in checked studies, under half of them reflect an unresolved V gene, and why the rest are absent is not known. This sample holds tens of thousands of clones; 85% to 95% were observed only once. Clones ranked in the top ten supply roughly 7.3% of the sample. Sequencing was carried out using PBMCs. These receptor sequences come from a woman under 30 in good health and CMV-seropositive.

This clone was observed once. The rearrangement uses TRBV19 and TRBJ1-1; D is unclear. Deletions cut 5 bases from V and 1 base from J, with 11 bases between. Germline V gene sequence: CDR1 LNHDA, CDR2 SQIVND (reference sequence). This CDR3 region has 14 residues. The DNA of the CDR3 is TGTGCCAGTAGTGCCCGGCGGCAGAACACTGAAGCTTTCTTT. Encoded protein: CASSARRQNTEAFF. The full variable domain, its missing parts supplied by reference TRBV19 and TRBJ1-1, is DGGITQSPKYLFRKEGQNVTLSCEQNLNHDAMYWYRQDPGQGLRLIYYSQIVNDFQKGDIAEGYSVSREKKESFPLTVTSAQKNPTAFYLCASSARRQNTEAFFGQGTRLTVV.

The rearrangement uses TRBV5-6 and TRBJ2-7; weak D call: TRBD2 (7 bases). The CDR3 spans 13 residues. Germline assignment: CDR1 SGHDT and CDR2 YYEEEE. V was clipped by 7 bases and J by 0 bases, with 11 bases between them. The CDR3 DNA sequence: TGTGCCAGCTCGGGGGGCCCCTCCTACGAGCAGTACTTC. Its protein product is CASSGGPSYEQYF.

The count of this clone is one. The V and J genes are TRBV18 and TRBJ2-3, with TRBD2 matching over 9 bases. Germline V gene data show CDR1 as KGHSH and CDR2 as LQKENI. Losses at the gene ends were 2 bases for V and 6 bases for J; bases not matched to a gene: 0. The CDR3 loop spans 13 amino acids. CDR3 DNA sequence: TGTGCCAGCTCACCAGCGGGGGGGGATACGCAGTATTTT. Protein product: CASSPAGGDTQYF.

J is TRBJ1-4 and V is TRBV2; D might be TRBD1 (5 bases). The CDR3 loop spans 16 amino acids. V lost 0 bases, J lost 7 bases, and 15 bases lay in between. CDR1 SNHLY and CDR2 FYNNEI come from the germline V gene. The CDR3 region has the DNA TGTGCCAGCAGTGAAGCGCATGGGGCAATAAGTGAAAAACTGTTTTTT. Encoded protein: CASSEAHGAISEKLFF.

The rearrangement links TRBV4-1 to TRBJ1-2, with D possibly being TRBD1 (6 bases). V shed 4 bases and J shed 4 bases, with 22 bases lying between them. The CDR3 is made up of 17 amino acids. Per the germline V gene, CDR1 is MGHRA and CDR2 is YSYEKL. CDR3 residues: CASSLSSLQGWGYGYTF. The CDR3 nucleotides read TGCGCCAGCAGCCTCAGTTCCTTACAGGGCTGGGGCTATGGCTACACCTTC.

The chain is built from TRBV13 and TRBJ2-2; 9 bases align to TRBD1. This CDR3 comprises 16 residues. Germline lookup yields CDR1 PRHDT and CDR2 FYEKMQ (reference sequence). V trimming: 5 bases; J trimming: 4 bases; junction bases outside the gene matches: 8. In DNA, the CDR3 is TGTGCCAGCAGCAAACCGGGACAGGGTCGCACCGGGGAGCTGTTTTTT. Protein product: CASSKPGQGRTGELFF. The variable domain in full, completed from reference TRBV13 and TRBJ2-2, reads AAGVIQSPRHLIKEKRETATLKCYPIPRHDTVYWYQQGPGQDPQFLISFYEKMQSDKGSIPDRFSAQQFSDYHSELNMSSLELGDSALYFCASSKPGQGRTGELFFGEGSRLTVL.

The chain has TRBV14 and TRBJ2-3; a weak D match, TRBD1 (7 bases). This CDR3 contains 14 residues. Per germline, CDR1 SGHDN and CDR2 FVKESK. V lost 4 bases, J lost 6 bases, and 14 bases lay in between. This chain's CDR3 is CASSRQGGMDTQYF. The CDR3 bases are TGTGCCAGCAGCCGTCAGGGGGGAATGGATACGCAGTATTTT.

The chain carries TRBV11-2 and TRBJ1-2; perhaps TRBD1 as D (5 bases). V gave up 1 base and J gave up 8 bases, with 14 bases separating them. This CDR3 region has 14 residues. Germline lookup yields CDR1 SGHAT and CDR2 FQNNGV. CDR3 coding DNA: TGTGCCAGCAGCTTAGGAAGCAGGGCAAGCGGCTACACCTTC. Translation: CASSLGSRASGYTF.

This clone occurred once. V and J are TRBV9 and TRBJ2-1, with 11 bases that match TRBD1. CDR1 and CDR2 (germline): SGDLS, YYNGEE. Germline trimming cut 3 bases from V and 8 bases from J; bases unmatched to any gene: 7. The CDR3 spans 15 residues. The CDR3, as DNA: TGTGCCAGCAGCGCCGGGGACAGGGGGTCTCATGAGCAGTTCTTC. Translated, it gives CASSAGDRGSHEQFF.

As to this clone: One end of the junction fails to match germline, which may point to a read error. The chain is built from TRBV29-1 and TRBJ1-3; 7 bases fit TRBD1. The germline gives CDR1 SQVTM, CDR2 ANQGSEA. This CDR3 is 11 amino acids long. CDR3 region: CSAQTGTESNF. The CDR3 region has the DNA TGCAGCGCCCAGACAGGGACGGAGAGTAATTTT. The whole variable domain, filled in from reference TRBV29-1 and TRBJ1-3, reads SAVISQKPSRDICQRGTSLTIQCQVDSQVTMMFWYRQQPGQSLTLIATANQGSEATYESGFVIDKFPISRPNLTFSTLTVSNMSPEDSSIYLCSAQTGTESNFGEGSWLTVV.

In DNA form, the CDR3 reads TGTGCCAGCACCATAGCGGGGGGAGCCTCCTACGAGCAGTACTTC. Its translation is CASTIAGGASYEQYF. The chain combines TRBV6-5 with TRBJ2-7, with 10 bases lining up with TRBD2. Germline CDR1 MNHEY, CDR2 SVGAGI. V was clipped by 7 bases and J by 0 bases; unmatched bases: 6. This CDR3 spans 15 amino acids.

The rearrangement links TRBV27 to TRBJ1-2, with 8 positions matching TRBD1. The V and J ends lost 6 bases and 2 bases, in that order; junction bases with no gene match: 11. There are 16 residues in the CDR3. Germline V gene data show CDR1 as MNHEY and CDR2 as SMNVEV (reference sequence). The CDR3 here is CASSTTKQGGNYGYTF. The CDR3 DNA is TGTGCCAGCAGCACCACTAAACAGGGGGGGAACTATGGCTACACCTTC.

The chain combines TRBV4-3 with TRBJ2-7; D is possibly TRBD1 (5 bases). Germline CDR1 reads LGHNA; CDR2 reads YSLEER. Trimming stripped 0 bases from V and 1 base from J, with 10 bases between. The CDR3 has 15 amino acids. CDR3 in DNA: TGCGCCAGCAGCCAAGACGACAGACCTTCCTACGAGCAGTACTTC. Translating it yields CASSQDDRPSYEQYF.

The chain recombines TRBV30 with TRBJ2-7; TRBD1 aligns across 10 bases. V lost 7 bases, J lost 3 bases, and 6 bases stayed unmatched. This CDR3 is built from 13 residues. CDR1 is GTSNPN, CDR2 SVGIG, per germline (reference sequence). The CDR3 reads CAFKGTGDYEQYF. CDR3 sequence (DNA): TGTGCCTTTAAAGGGACAGGGGACTACGAGCAGTACTTC.

The V and J genes are TRBV4-2 and TRBJ2-1; 16 nucleotides match TRBD2. This CDR3 has 20 residues. Trimming cost V 4 bases and J 0 bases; bases outside gene matches: 9. Germline lookup yields CDR1 LGHNA and CDR2 YNFKEQ. The chain's CDR3 is CASSRSGLAGGIGSYNEQFF. In nucleotides, the CDR3 is TGTGCCAGCAGCCGATCGGGACTAGCGGGAGGGATTGGCTCCTACAATGAGCAGTTCTTC.